This T cell receptor (beta chain) was obtained from a study of shared clonotypes between healthy human individuals (dated by TCRdb to about 2020). With respect to the entire study: The cohort comprised a couple of women and three men aged 18 to 49 years. For each donor, CD4 naive and CD4 memory were each run on three plates, CD8 naive on two plates, and CD8 memory on one plate. Blood TCR repertoires of several healthy adults were deeply sequenced to estimate repertoire size and the extent of clonotype sharing between individuals. Libraries were prepared and TCR repertoires were sequenced by different laboratories using diverse techniques, in order to increase sequencing depth and limit assay-specific biases. Per donor, leukapheresis produced somewhere between about 0.94 and 8.9 billion PBMCs.

Using the deep immunoSEQ assay, multiplex PCR amplified TCR CDR3 regions from genomic DNA. Extracted genomic DNA from each cell subset was spread evenly across all wells of several immunoSEQ 96-well plates, with each plate serving as a replicate. For sorted subsets, about 0.2 ug genomic DNA, equal to tens of thousands of T cell genomes, was loaded into each replicate PCR. Purified libraries were quantified with a Qubit 3.0 fluorometer, sized on a Bioanalyzer 2100, and re-quantified with the KAPA Library Quantification kit. Each immunoSEQ 96-well plate was sequenced on its own single-read 150-cycle Illumina NextSeq 550 flow cell. On the study's bioinformatics: The immunoSEQ output contained only junctional sequences without quality scores, so filtering could not match that applied to full-length reads. Sequences were annotated with PyIR, a Python wrapper for IgBLAST v1.9, and V/J genes and CDR3 were assigned using IMGT germline references. Reads were filtered out if the reads had weak V/J assignments (E-value above 1e-6), no CDR3, stop codons, out-of-frame junctions, or ambiguous translated residues. V3J clonotypes were defined as sequences sharing an identical inferred V gene, J gene, and CDR3 amino acid sequence. To compute the percentage overlap between repertoires, the number of shared unique clonotypes was divided by the size of the smaller repertoire. RTK rarefaction, the Chao1 estimator, and Recon v2.1 estimates of unobserved clonotypes were used to assess repertoire richness. Generation probabilities were computed with OLGA for all TCRbeta clonotypes obtained by the gDNA method from several donors. TCRdb took this table from immuneACCESS and kept in-frame rearrangements with V and J called. Such tables lack part of the clones; where checked against another copy, unresolved V genes explain under half of the gap, and the rest is unexplained. The DNA was the basis for D and trimming; V, J and clone size are from that table. Across this sample there are about 1.5 million clones, with around 98% seen only once. The ten largest make up approximately 0.44% of the sample.

Donors were healthy HIV-negative adults with no recently reported acute infections or vaccinations. All donors were Caucasian adults living in Nashville, Tennessee, USA. Magnetic negative selection was used to enrich CD4+ T cells, after which naive cells were positively selected on CD45RA and the negative fraction became the memory subset. Blood was collected by leukapheresis, and PBMCs were isolated by Ficoll-Histopaque density gradient centrifugation and then cryopreserved in liquid nitrogen vapor phase. Analytical flow cytometry was used to check the purity and quantity of every magnetically sorted T cell population. From each sorted fraction, genomic DNA was isolated and quantified by UV absorbance on a Nanodrop 2000c. Summary of the overall study and its limitations: Sampling was restricted to blood, and TCR repertoires in tissue are likely to differ from TCR repertoires in blood. Compared with non-shared clonotypes, clonotypes shared by all four sorted-subset donors had higher generation probabilities. Naive subsets generally had larger estimated clonotype richness than memory subsets did. Because the study included only a small number of donors, the genetic and exposure-history diversity represented was limited. When several donors were compared, the shared fraction of clonotypes was about 5.4% for naive CD4, approximately 3.3% for naive CD8, roughly 2.5% for memory CD4, and under 0.5% for memory CD8. Incomplete sequencing was indicated by rarefaction of sorted-subset datasets, despite the large sequencing depth. Pairwise subsampling led to the expectation that sequencing depth would affect the degree of clonotype sharing among donors.

The CDR3 starts with the cysteine, ends with the phenylalanine, and has 14 residues. The read is trimmed to its CDR3 DNA, 42 bases read in frame from base 1. At the junction V is shortened by 0 bases and J by 8 bases, with 13 bases in between. As regards this clone: Its antigen has not been determined. Base qualities are not at hand, and no much larger clone is one base apart.

In this chain, TRBV23-1 is recombined with TRBJ1-2; the D segment cannot be called with confidence. TRBV23-1 is an ORF, with its function uncertain. The specimen sequenced was naive CD4+ T cells sorted from blood. The cell subset or site label of this sample denotes: CD45RA+ positively selected. The source of this sequence is a young man in good health. The CDR3 region has the sequence CASSQSWQTRGYTF. In nucleotides, the sequence is TGCGCCAGCAGTCAATCGTGGCAGACCAGGGGCTACACCTTC.